This note documents a single T cell receptor beta chain sequence. A junction end diverges from the germline sequence, so it may reflect a read error. These data come from a study of blood T cell repertoires in COVID-19. Study overall: Samples representing acute and convalescent COVID-19 were sourced from the United States, Italy and Spain.

Authors' processing steps: Counts of nucleated cells, estimated from reference gene primer amplification, were obtained. Sequencing used immunoSEQ multiplex PCR; TCRdb keeps in-frame clones, though not all of them. Clonal size and the V and J genes are those of that table, whereas D and trimming came from the DNA. The table lists 150,000 or so clones, more than 75% of them singletons, with about 5% in the top ten. Those enrolled in Seattle joined during active infection and were followed longitudinally afterward. The CDR3 has 15 amino acids. Germline V gene lookup returns CDR1 SSHAT and CDR2 FNYEAQ (reference sequence).

This chain links TRBV7-7 with TRBJ2-5, with a tentative D call TRBD2 (6 bases). The sample was peripheral blood. This TCR came from a woman between 65 and 79 years old with COVID-19, enrolled during active disease. The DNA of the CDR3 is TGTGCTAGCAGCTTAGTTGGGGGAGGAGGAGAGACCCAGTACTTC. As protein: CASSLVGGGGETQYF.